This T cell receptor beta chain is drawn from a study of T cell responses to AZD1222 COVID-19 vaccine. Study outcomes and limitations: Seropositive at baseline were only 5 or 6 AZD1222 recipients. Scientists sampled the repertoires only once the peak T cell response had passed.

The germline CDR1 and CDR2 sequences are MNHEY and SVGAGI. This CDR3 spans 12 amino acids. The V and J ends lost 5 bases and 11 bases respectively, with 15 bases between them. This clone came up a few times. Its antigen is not identified. The assay was immunoSEQ multiplex PCR, and TCRdb's table has in-frame clones only and misses some. The sample lists under 200,000 clones, approximately 90% occurring once. This material consisted of peripheral blood, taken on day 0 of MenACWY control vaccination. The sequence was obtained from an adult in good health. The chain couples TRBV6-5 to TRBJ1-2; a weak D match, TRBD1 (5 bases). The CDR3 nucleotides read TGTGCCAGCAGTCGGACTGGGGCTGGGTACACCTTC. It specifies CASSRTGAGYTF.